The T cell receptor beta chain described here comes from a study of brain T cells in children with intractable seizures (dated by TCRdb to the early 2020s). Study-level background: A NanoString immunology panel was first used to screen resected brain tissue from 50 to 65 pediatric epilepsy surgery cases for immune gene transcripts. Of the approximately 12 selected surgery cases, pre-surgery blood was also sequenced for eight, so four had brain tissue only.

Via the germline V gene, CDR1 is KGHDR and CDR2 SFDVKD. The CDR3, from cysteine to phenylalanine, totals 16 residues. This entry keeps only the CDR3 DNA: 48 bases, framed from base 1. V loses 4 bases at its end and J loses 6 bases; junction bases beyond the gene matches: 5. The immunoSEQ assay was applied to genomic DNA to generate the TCR beta chain sequences. On the study's bioinformatics: CDR3 sequences that did not begin with the conserved framework cysteine at position 104 were removed by hand. To get clonality, the normalized Shannon's Diversity Index was subtracted from one, giving values from 0 (maximal diversity) to 1 (oligoclonal). To check whether a given CDR3 had different frequencies in two samples, for example brain versus blood, chi-squared comparison-of-proportions tests were used. Public clonotypes were found by searching immuneACCESS, and the VDJdb browser was used to assess similarity to known antiviral clonotypes. TCRdb stores this immuneACCESS table with in-frame sequences only. Part of the clones is absent; in the studies checked, under half of the shortfall reflects unresolved V genes, and no reason is known for the rest. V and J calls and clone size are copied from that table; D and trimming were computed from the DNA. Here the sample has roughly 110,000 clones; approximately 94% occur a single time. The ten largest clones capture roughly 4% of the sample.

The investigation overall reported the following: Viral specificity was inferred only from CDR3 sequence similarity, and patients' HCMV serostatus was unknown. Because sequencing depth differed between pre- and post-surgery blood, the absence of clones from the pre-surgery sample may reflect undersampling.

In light of the paper, this sample's time point label describes: resected brain tissue, or blood drawn just prior to surgery. Surgery cases with the highest brain T cell transcript signatures were selected for TCR beta chain sequencing of brain tissue and, where available, blood. Prior to surgery, the patients had been treated with at least one anti-epileptic drug. TCR-sequenced patients were children with drug-resistant epilepsy due to tuberous sclerosis complex, focal cortical dysplasia, Rasmussen encephalitis or hemimegalencephaly. Blood samples were drawn just before the epilepsy surgery. The Monarch genomic DNA purification kit was used to extract bulk genomic DNA from unsorted brain tissue and from whole blood. In regard to this clone: Its cognate antigen has yet to be identified. One base away there is no much larger clone; base qualities are not given.

This clonotype was sampled from a boy younger than two with hemimegalencephaly and intractable seizures. The sample was peripheral blood, taken at surgery. The chain is assembled from TRBV24-1 and TRBJ2-1, with 13 bases in between that match TRBD2. In nucleotides, the sequence is TGTGCCACCAGTGACGGACTAGCGGGAGTACTCAATGAGCAGTTCTTC. Translated, this gives CATSDGLAGVLNEQFF.